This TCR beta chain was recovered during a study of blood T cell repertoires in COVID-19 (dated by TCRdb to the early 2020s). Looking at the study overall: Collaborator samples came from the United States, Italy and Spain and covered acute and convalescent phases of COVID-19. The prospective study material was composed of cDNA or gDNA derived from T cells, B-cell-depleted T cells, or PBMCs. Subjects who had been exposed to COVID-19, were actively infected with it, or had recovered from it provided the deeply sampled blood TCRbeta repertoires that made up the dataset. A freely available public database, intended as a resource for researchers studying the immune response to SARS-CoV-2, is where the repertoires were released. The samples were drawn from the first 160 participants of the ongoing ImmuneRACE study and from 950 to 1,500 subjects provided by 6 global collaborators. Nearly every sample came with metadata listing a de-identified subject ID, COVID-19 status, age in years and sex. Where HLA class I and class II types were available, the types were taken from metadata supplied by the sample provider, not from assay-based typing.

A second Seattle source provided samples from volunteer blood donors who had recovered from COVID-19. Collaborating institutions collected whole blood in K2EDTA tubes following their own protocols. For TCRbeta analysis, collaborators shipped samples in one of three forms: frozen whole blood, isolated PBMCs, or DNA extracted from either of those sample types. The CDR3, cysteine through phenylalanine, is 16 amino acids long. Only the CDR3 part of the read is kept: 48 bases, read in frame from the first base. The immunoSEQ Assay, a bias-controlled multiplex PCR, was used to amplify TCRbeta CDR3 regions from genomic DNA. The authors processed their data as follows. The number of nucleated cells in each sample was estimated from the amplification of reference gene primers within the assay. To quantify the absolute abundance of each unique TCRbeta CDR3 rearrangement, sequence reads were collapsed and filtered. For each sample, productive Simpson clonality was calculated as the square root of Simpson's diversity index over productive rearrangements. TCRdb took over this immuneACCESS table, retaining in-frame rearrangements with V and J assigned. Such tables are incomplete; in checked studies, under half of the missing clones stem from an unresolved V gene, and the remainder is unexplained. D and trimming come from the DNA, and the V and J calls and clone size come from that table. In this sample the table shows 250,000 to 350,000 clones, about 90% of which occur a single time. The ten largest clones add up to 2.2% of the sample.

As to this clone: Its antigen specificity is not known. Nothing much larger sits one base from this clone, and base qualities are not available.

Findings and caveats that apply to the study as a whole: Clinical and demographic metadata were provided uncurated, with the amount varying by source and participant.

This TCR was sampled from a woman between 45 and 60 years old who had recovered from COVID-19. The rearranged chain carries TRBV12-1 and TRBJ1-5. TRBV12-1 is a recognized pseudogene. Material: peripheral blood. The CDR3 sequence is CASSFATGRPNQPQHF. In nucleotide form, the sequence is TGTGCCAGCAGCTTTGCGACGGGGAGGCCAAATCAGCCCCAGCATTTT.